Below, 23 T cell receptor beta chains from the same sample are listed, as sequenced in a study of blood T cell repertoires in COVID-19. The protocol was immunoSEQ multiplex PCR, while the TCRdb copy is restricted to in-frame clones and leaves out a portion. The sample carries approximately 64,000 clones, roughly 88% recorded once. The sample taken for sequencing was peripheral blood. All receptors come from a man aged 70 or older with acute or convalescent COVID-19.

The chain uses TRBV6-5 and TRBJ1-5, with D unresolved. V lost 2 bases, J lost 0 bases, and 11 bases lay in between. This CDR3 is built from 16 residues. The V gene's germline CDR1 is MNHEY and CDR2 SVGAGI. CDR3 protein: CASSYMAAYSNQPQHF. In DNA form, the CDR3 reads TGTGCCAGCAGTTACATGGCGGCTTATAGCAATCAGCCCCAGCATTTT.

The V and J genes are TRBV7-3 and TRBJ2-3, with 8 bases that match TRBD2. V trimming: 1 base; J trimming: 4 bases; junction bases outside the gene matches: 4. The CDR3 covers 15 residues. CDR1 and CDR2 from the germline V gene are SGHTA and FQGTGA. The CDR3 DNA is TGTGCCAGCAGCTTAATTGGCGGGGGGTCAGATACGCAGTATTTT. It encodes CASSLIGGGSDTQYF. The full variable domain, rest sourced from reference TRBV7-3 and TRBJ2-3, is GAGVSQTPSNKVTEKGKYVELRCDPISGHTALYWYRQSLGQGPEFLIYFQGTGAADDSGLPNDRFFAVRPEGSVSTLKIQRTERGDSAVYLCASSLIGGGSDTQYFGPGTRLTVL.

In DNA, the CDR3 is TGTGCCAGCAGCGTGGATACAGGTCACTACGAGCAGTACTTC. Amino acids: CASSVDTGHYEQYF. The chain links TRBV5-5 to TRBJ2-7; D might be TRBD1 (5 bases). Germline V gives CDR1 SGHKS, CDR2 YYEKEE (reference sequence). Trimming took off 4 bases at V and 3 bases at J, with 14 bases between the two ends. The CDR3 length is 14 residues. The full variable domain, with the rest looked up from reference TRBV5-5 and TRBJ2-7, is DAGVTQSPTHLIKTRGQQVTLRCSPISGHKSVSWYQQVLGQGPQFIFQYYEKEERGRGNFPDRFSARQFPNYSSELNVNALLLGDSALYLCASSVDTGHYEQYFGPGTRLTVT.

The CDR3, as DNA: TGTGCCAGCTCACCAGCTCCCGGGACAGGGGCCTCCTATGGCTACACCTTC. This encodes CASSPAPGTGASYGYTF. V is TRBV18 and J is TRBJ1-2; 10 bases fit TRBD1. The germline V gene has CDR1 KGHSH and CDR2 LQKENI. This CDR3 contains 17 residues. The V segment lost 2 bases and the J segment 4 bases; nucleotides outside the gene matches: 10.

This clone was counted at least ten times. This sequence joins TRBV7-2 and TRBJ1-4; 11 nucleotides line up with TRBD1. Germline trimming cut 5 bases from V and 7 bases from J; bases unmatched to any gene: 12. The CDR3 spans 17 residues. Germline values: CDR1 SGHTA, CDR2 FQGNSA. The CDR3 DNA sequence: TGTGCCAGCAGCGTTCGTGGGACAGGGGGTTTCGGTGAAAAACTGTTTTTT. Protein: CASSVRGTGGFGEKLFF.

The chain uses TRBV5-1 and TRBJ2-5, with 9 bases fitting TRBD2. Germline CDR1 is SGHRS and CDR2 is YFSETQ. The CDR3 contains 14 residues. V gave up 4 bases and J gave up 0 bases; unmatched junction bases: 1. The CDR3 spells CASSPSGDQETQYF. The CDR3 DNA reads TGCGCCAGCAGCCCTAGCGGGGACCAAGAGACCCAGTACTTC.

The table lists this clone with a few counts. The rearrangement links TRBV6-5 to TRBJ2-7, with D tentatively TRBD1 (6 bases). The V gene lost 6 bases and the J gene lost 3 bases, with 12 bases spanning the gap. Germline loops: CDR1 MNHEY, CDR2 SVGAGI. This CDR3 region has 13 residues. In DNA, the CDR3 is TGTGCCAGCAGCCCGACAGGCTACTACGAGCAGTACTTC. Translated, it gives CASSPTGYYEQYF.

DNA of the CDR3: TGTGCCAGCAGGCTACAGAGATCCCTGGGAGATACGCAGTATTTT. It yields the protein CASRLQRSLGDTQYF. The chain joins TRBV6-5 to TRBJ2-3, with D uncertain. The CDR3 length is 15 residues. V was shortened by 6 bases and J by 5 bases, with 18 bases between the two germline ends. The germline V gene has CDR1 MNHEY and CDR2 SVGAGI.

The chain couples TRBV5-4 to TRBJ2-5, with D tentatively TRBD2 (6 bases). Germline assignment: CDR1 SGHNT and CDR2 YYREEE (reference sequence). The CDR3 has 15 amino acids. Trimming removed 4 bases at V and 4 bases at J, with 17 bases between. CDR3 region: CASSADLGGSETQYF. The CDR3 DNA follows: TGTGCCAGCAGCGCCGACTTGGGGGGATCAGAGACCCAGTACTTC.

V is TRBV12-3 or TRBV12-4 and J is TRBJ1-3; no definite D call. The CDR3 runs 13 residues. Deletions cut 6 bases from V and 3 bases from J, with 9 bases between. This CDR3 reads CASSGLFGNTIYF. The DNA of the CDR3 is TGTGCCAGCAGCGGACTATTTGGAAACACCATATATTTT.

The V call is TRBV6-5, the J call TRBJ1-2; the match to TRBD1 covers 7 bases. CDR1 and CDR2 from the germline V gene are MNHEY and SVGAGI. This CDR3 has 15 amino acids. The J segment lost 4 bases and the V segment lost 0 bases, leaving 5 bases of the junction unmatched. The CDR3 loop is CASSYSRDSLYGYTF. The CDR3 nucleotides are TGTGCCAGCAGTTACTCCCGGGACAGCCTCTATGGCTACACCTTC.

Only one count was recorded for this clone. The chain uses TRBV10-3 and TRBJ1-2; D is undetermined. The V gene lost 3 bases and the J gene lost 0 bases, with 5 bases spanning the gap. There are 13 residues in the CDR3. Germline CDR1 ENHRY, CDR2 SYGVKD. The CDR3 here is CAISDPANYGYTF. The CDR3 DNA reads TGTGCCATCAGTGACCCAGCTAACTATGGCTACACCTTC.

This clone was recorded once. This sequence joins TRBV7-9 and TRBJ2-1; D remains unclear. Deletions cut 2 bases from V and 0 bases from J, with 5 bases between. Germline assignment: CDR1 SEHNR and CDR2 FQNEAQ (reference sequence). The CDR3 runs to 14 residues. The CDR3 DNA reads TGTGCCAGCAGCTTATCCAGCTCCTACAATGAGCAGTTCTTC. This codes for CASSLSSSYNEQFF.

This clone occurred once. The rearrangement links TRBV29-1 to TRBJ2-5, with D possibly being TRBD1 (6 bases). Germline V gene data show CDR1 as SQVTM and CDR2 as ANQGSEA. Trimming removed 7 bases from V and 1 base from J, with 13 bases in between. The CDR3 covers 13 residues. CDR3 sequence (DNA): TGCAGCGCAGCAGGGGCAGGCCAAGAGACCCAGTACTTC. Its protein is CSAAGAGQETQYF.

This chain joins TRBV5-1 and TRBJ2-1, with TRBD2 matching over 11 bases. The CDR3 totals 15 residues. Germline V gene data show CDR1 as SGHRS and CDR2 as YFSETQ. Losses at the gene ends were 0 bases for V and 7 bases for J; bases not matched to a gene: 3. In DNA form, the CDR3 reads TGCGCCAGCAGCTTGGCCACTAGCGGGGGTAATGAGCAGTTCTTC. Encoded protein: CASSLATSGGNEQFF.

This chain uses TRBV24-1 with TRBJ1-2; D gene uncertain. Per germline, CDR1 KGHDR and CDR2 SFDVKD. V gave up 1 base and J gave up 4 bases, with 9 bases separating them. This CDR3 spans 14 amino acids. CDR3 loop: CATSDLNSGYGYTF. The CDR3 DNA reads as TGTGCCACCAGTGATTTAAACAGTGGCTATGGCTACACCTTC.

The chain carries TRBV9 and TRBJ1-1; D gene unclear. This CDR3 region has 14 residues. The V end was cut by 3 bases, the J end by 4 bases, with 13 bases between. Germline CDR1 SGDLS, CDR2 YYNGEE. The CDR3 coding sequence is TGTGCCAGCAGCGCCGGGGTCGGCGGCACTGAAGCTTTCTTT. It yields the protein CASSAGVGGTEAFF.

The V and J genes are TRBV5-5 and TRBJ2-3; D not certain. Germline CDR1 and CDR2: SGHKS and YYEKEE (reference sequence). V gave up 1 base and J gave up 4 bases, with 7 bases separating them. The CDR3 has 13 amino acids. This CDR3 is CASSLTRPDTQYF. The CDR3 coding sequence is TGTGCCAGCAGCTTGACGAGGCCAGATACGCAGTATTTT.

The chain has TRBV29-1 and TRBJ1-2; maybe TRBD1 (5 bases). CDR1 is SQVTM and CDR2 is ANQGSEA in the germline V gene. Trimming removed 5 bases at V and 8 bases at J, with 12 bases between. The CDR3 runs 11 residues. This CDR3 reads CSVPGGQGYTF. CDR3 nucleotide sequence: TGCAGCGTTCCGGGGGGTCAAGGCTACACCTTC. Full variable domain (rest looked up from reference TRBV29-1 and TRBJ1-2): SAVISQKPSRDICQRGTSLTIQCQVDSQVTMMFWYRQQPGQSLTLIATANQGSEATYESGFVIDKFPISRPNLTFSTLTVSNMSPEDSSIYLCSVPGGQGYTFGSGTRLTVV.

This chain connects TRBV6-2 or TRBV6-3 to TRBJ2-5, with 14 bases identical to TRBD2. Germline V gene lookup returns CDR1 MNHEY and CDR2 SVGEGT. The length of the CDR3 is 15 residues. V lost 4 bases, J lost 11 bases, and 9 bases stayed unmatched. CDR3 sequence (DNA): TGTGCCAGCAGTTCCCCGACTAGCGGGGGGGCCTTACAGTACTTC. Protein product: CASSSPTSGGALQYF.

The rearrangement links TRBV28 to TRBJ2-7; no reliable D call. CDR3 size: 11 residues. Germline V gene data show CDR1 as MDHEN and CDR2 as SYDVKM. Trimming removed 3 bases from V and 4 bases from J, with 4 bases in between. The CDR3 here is CASSFGYEQYF. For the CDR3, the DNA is TGTGCCAGCAGTTTCGGGTACGAGCAGTACTTC.

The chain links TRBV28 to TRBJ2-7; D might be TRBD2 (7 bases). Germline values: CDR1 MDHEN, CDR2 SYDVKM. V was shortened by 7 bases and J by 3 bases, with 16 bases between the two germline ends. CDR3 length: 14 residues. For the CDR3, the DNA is TGTGCCAGCATTATGGGGAGGGGGAACTACGAGCAGTACTTC. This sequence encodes CASIMGRGNYEQYF. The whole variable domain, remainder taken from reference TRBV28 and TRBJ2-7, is DVKVTQSSRYLVKRTGEKVFLECVQDMDHENMFWYRQDPGLGLRLIYFSYDVKMKEKGDIPEGYSVSREKKERFSLILESASTNQTSMYLCASIMGRGNYEQYFGPGTRLTVT.

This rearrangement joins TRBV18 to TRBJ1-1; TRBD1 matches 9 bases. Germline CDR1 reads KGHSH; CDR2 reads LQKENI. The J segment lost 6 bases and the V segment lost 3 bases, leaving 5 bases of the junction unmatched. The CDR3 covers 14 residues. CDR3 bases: TGTGCCAGCTCACCGGGACAGGGCAACTCTGAAGCTTTCTTT. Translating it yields CASSPGQGNSEAFF. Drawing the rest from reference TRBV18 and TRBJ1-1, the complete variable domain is NAGVMQNPRHLVRRRGQEARLRCSPMKGHSHVYWYRQLPEEGLKFMVYLQKENIIDESGMPKERFSAEFPKEGPSILRIQQVVRGDSAAYFCASSPGQGNSEAFFGQGTRLTVV.